One sample yielded the 10 T cell receptor beta chains listed below, sequenced in a study of T cells in Graves' hyperthyroidism and ophthalmopathy. Amplification yielded TCR beta CDR3 regions, with RNA transcripts as the source. First-round RT-PCR of the TCR CDR3 relied on the HTBI primer set. MiXCR, applied by TCRdb to the multiplex PCR reads, yields one record per CDR3 protein. The sample shows over 450,000 distinct CDR3 sequences, 13% to 15% of them seen only once. Sequenced sample: blood. Receptors originate from a woman aged 18-30 years with Graves' hyperthyroidism.

This clonotype was counted ten times or more. The chain links TRBV5-1 to TRBJ2-1; a weak D match, TRBD1 (5 bases). The CDR3 sequence is 13 residues long. V was pared by 4 bases and J by 7 bases, with 12 bases between. Germline V lookup: CDR1 SGHRS, CDR2 YFSETQ. CDR3 in amino acids: CASSRGQTNEQFF. CDR3 sequence (DNA): TGCGCCAGCAGCAGAGGACAAACGAATGAGCAGTTCTTC.

The J gene is TRBJ1-1, the V gene TRBV6-1; D not certain. The CDR3 is 16 residues long. The germline CDR1 and CDR2 sequences are MNHNS and SASEGT. V was cut by 7 bases and J by 1 base, with 19 bases left in between. The CDR3 nucleotides read TGTGCCAGCAAACGTCCCCCCTTACTGCGGAACACTGAAGCTTTCTTT. Protein product: CASKRPPLLRNTEAFF.

Ten or more counts support this clonotype. The chain has TRBV5-1 and TRBJ1-2, with TRBD1 matching 8 bases. The CDR3 runs to 16 residues. The ends lost 5 bases at V and 1 base at J; junction bases unmatched: 10. Germline-derived CDR1 and CDR2 are SGHRS and YFSETQ. The CDR3 bases are TGCGCCAGCAGACCACTCCGGGACAGGTATAACTATGGCTACACCTTC. Protein: CASRPLRDRYNYGYTF.

At least ten counts were recorded for this clonotype. The chain carries TRBV20-1 and TRBJ1-1; a weak D match, TRBD1 (6 bases). CDR1 is DFQATT and CDR2 is SNEGSKA in the germline V gene (reference sequence). The CDR3 covers 11 residues. As DNA, the CDR3 is TGCAGCCCTGAGTCGGGGGGCGAAGCTTTCTTT. This encodes CSPESGGEAFF.

Many counts were recorded for this clonotype. V and J are TRBV2 and TRBJ1-5; 8 bases match TRBD1. Germline V lookup: CDR1 SNHLY, CDR2 FYNNEI. The CDR3 has 18 amino acids. With V trimmed by 5 bases and J by 4 bases, 16 bases remained unmatched. CDR3 protein: CASSSQAARQGLNQPQHF. In DNA, the CDR3 is TGTGCCAGCAGTTCGCAGGCGGCCCGACAGGGGTTGAATCAGCCCCAGCATTTT.

CDR3 protein: CASSSSWRTSGRTGYEQYF. DNA for the CDR3: TGTGCCAGCAGCTCCTCGTGGCGGACTAGCGGGAGGACCGGATACGAGCAGTACTTC. The J gene is TRBJ2-7, the V gene TRBV7-9, with 14 bases lining up with TRBD2. With V trimmed by 4 bases and J by 4 bases, 15 bases remained unmatched. There are 19 residues in the CDR3. Germline CDR1 is SEHNR and CDR2 is FQNEAQ (reference sequence).

This clonotype was detected many times. This rearrangement joins TRBV20-1 to TRBJ1-5, with TRBD1 identical over 9 bases. The CDR3 contains 13 residues. The V gene end was trimmed by 6 bases and the J gene end by 7 bases; junction bases not matched to a gene: 7. The V gene's germline CDR1 is DFQATT and CDR2 SNEGSKA (reference sequence). Here the CDR3 DNA reads TGCAGTGCCGATACAGGGGGCAGCCAGCCCCAGCATTTT. The encoded protein is CSADTGGSQPQHF.

This clonotype was seen only once. V usage is TRBV10-1 and J usage is TRBJ1-4; D gene uncertain. Deletions cut 8 bases from V and 0 bases from J, with 7 bases between. The CDR3 is made up of 13 amino acids. CDR1 WNHNN and CDR2 SYGVQD come from the germline V gene (reference sequence). The CDR3 DNA reads as TGCGCCAGCGGAAGTGCAACTAATGAAAAACTGTTTTTT. Protein sequence: CASGSATNEKLFF.

A few counts support this clonotype. The chain links TRBV7-2 to TRBJ1-2; D not certain. Germline lookup yields CDR1 SGHTA and CDR2 FQGNSA. This CDR3 spans 18 amino acids. The V end was cut by 5 bases, the J end by 0 bases, with 22 bases between. CDR3 DNA: TGTGCCAGCAGCGATAACGACCCTTACAACCCCTCTAACTATGGCTACACCTTC. It yields the protein CASSDNDPYNPSNYGYTF.

As regards this clonotype: Its ends do not fully match the called genes, so a read error is possible. The chain recombines TRBV19 with TRBJ2-1, with D possibly TRBD1 on 6 matching bases. CDR3 size: 15 residues. Germline loops: CDR1 LNHDA, CDR2 SQIVND (reference sequence). CDR3 in amino acids: CASSRGQLFYNGQFF. DNA for the CDR3: TGTGCCAGTAGTAGAGGACAGCTCTTCTACAATGGGCAGTTCTTC.